This TCR beta chain comes out of a study of vaccination effects on CD4 cells after COVID-19. Background on the study: There were two convalescent patients who gave samples 16 days and one week before vaccination.

As regards this clone: Antigen specificity is unknown.

The length of the CDR3 is 14 residues. The germline V gene encodes CDR1 SGHTA and CDR2 FQGNSA. The V and J ends lost 4 bases and 1 base respectively, with 11 bases between them. Clones were sequenced by immunoSEQ multiplex PCR, and TCRdb holds only the in-frame ones, with some missing. The sample has tens of thousands of clones, roughly 66% seen once; the top ten hold about 33%. Within the ViraFEST assay, antigen-specific CD4+ T cells underwent expansion with viral peptide pools prior to sequencing. Cells that had been cultured for 9 to 10 days were the source of isolated CD4+ T cells. By PCR, the person was confirmed to have had SARS-CoV-2 infection between March and December 2020. After approximately 2 million PBMC were placed in each well, they were cultured with approximately 10 IU/ml IL-2 and about 10 ug/ml peptides.

This receptor was obtained from a human donor who had a prior SARS-CoV-2 infection. The genes are TRBV7-2 and TRBJ2-7; a possible D gene is TRBD2 (6 bases). The material was CD4+ T cells from PBMCs cultured with a peptide pool, obtained before COVID-19 vaccination. This CDR3 is CASSWGRSSYEQYF. The DNA of the CDR3 is TGTGCCAGCAGCTGGGGGAGGTCTTCCTACGAGCAGTACTTC.